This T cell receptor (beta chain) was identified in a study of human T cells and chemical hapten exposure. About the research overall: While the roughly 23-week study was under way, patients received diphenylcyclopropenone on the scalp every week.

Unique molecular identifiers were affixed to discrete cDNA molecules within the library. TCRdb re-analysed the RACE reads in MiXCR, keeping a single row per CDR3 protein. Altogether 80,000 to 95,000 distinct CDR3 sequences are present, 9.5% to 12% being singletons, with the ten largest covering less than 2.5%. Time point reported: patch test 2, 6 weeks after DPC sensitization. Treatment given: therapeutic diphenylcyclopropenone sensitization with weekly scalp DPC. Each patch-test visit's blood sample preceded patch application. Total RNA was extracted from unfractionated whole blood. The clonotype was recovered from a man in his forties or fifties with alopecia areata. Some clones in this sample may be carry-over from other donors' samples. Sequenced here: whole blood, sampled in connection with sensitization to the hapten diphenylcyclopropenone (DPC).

CDR3 residues: CSVTPGQGGNQPQHF. The DNA for the CDR3 is TGCAGCGTTACCCCGGGACAGGGGGGGAATCAGCCCCAGCATTTT. This sequence joins TRBV29-1 and TRBJ1-5; TRBD1 aligns across 11 bases. With V trimmed by 5 bases and J by 4 bases, 7 bases remained unmatched. Germline CDR1 SQVTM, CDR2 ANQGSEA. CDR3 length: 15 amino acids.